This T cell receptor (beta chain) was retrieved from a study of cytomegalovirus exposure and HLA in healthy donors. Study observations and caveats: A previous analysis found most TCR beta V segments productive roughly 87% or roughly 30% of the time. Later work found most CMV-associated TCR beta chains apparently HLA-restricted.

In this sample, this clone turned up a few times. Its antigen is as yet unknown. The study ran its PCR with 60 Vbeta and 13 Jbeta primers. Profiling relied on immunoSEQ multiplex PCR, and the TCRdb table lists in-frame clones only, not all of them. The sample carries more than 150,000 clones, more than 70% recorded once. The CDR3 consists of 15 residues. Trimming pared 0 bases from V and 3 bases from J, leaving 10 bases between. Germline loops: CDR1 LNHDA, CDR2 SQIVND (reference sequence). Specimen: PBMCs. The TCR sequence derives from a girl between 5 and 17 years old in good health and CMV-seropositive. The rearrangement joins TRBV19 to TRBJ2-3; D remains unclear. DNA of the CDR3: TGTGCCAGTAGTATAGAGGTCTACGGTACAGATACGCAGTATTTT. Protein product: CASSIEVYGTDTQYF.